This note documents a single T cell receptor (beta chain) sequence. This clone has a single count. What this receptor recognizes is not known. Per-nucleotide qualities are absent, and no much larger clonotype sits a single base away. This sample is part of a study of radiation and T cells in renal cell carcinoma (dated by TCRdb to 2019 to 2021). For context, the study as a whole: In total, some 50 samples underwent TCR beta sequencing: roughly 26 tumors plus 27 peripheral blood samples. The last blood draw occurred 4 weeks after radiation, at the same time as nephrectomy. A total of about 4 million unique CDR3 nucleotide sequences, encoding 2,658,974 unique CDR3 amino acid sequences, were found across all 50 or so samples. The research as a whole found: Because no pretreatment tumor biopsies were available, whether clonotypes were present in the tumor at baseline could not be determined. Tracking of blood repertoire dynamics stopped at about 4 weeks after treatment, with no follow-up past that point. With a single-armed trial design, the study had no way to address how radiation dose or scheduling affects the TCR repertoire. In blood, the top tumor clonotypes increased between baseline and 2 weeks post-radiation and then shrank by 4 weeks, which suggests that tumor-resident clones expanded only transiently.

Taken from cysteine to phenylalanine, the CDR3 has 17 residues. Solely the CDR3 DNA is kept, with 51 bases framed from the first base. CDR1 SNHLY and CDR2 FYNNEI were looked up in the germline V gene. At the junction V is shortened by 1 base and J by 2 bases, with 15 bases in between. TCR beta libraries were generated from genomic DNA with the immunoSEQ kit, following the manufacturer's recommendations. For library preparation, a first multiplex PCR was performed with proprietary primers, followed by a second PCR in which unique barcodes were added, and bead cleanups were performed after each round. Each sample batch included a kit-provided positive control reaction and a negative control reaction. The final libraries underwent checking on an Agilent 4200 TapeStation D1000 ScreenTape, volumetric pooling, and quantification by qPCR. Sequencing was performed on an Illumina NextSeq500 using a MidOutput 150-cycle cartridge, with 156 Read1 cycles, 15 Index1 cycles, and the kit custom primers. The pooled library was loaded at roughly 0.93 pM, with a roughly 19% PhiX control spiked in. The published analysis was carried out like this. The vendor-processed data were analyzed in R, and a clonotype was defined as all T cells that share the same CDR3 nucleotide sequence. For clone abundance analyses, frequencies were normalized to the 10,000 most abundant clones per sample. Public T cell clones, averaging fewer than five per sample, were removed before analysis. Tumor-enriched and baseline blood-enriched clonotypes were defined by at least a 32-fold difference in abundance between compartments. A beta-binomial differential abundance model was used to identify clonotypes that expanded or contracted between blood time points. Tumor-blood repertoire similarity was measured with the Baroni-Urbani and Buser coefficient, and groups were compared using two-tailed Wilcoxon tests in R. TCRdb limited this immuneACCESS table to in-frame rearrangements with V and J called. A share of clones is missing; checked studies link under half to unresolved V genes, and the rest is unexplained. D and trimming were read from the DNA, whereas the V and J calls and clone size are those reported in that table. Recorded for this sample are about 170,000 clones; 88% of them occurred a single time. Of the sample, over 9% is held by the ten largest clones.

The time point label on this specimen signifies: blood 4 weeks post-SBRT, at nephrectomy. The label giving this sample's treatment or condition can be read as: 15 Gy SBRT to primary tumor, nephrectomy 4 weeks later. The samples were drawn from a clinical trial, where primary renal cell carcinomas were treated with 15 Gy of stereotactic body radiation therapy and then removed by nephrectomy 4 weeks afterward. Serial peripheral blood from radiation-treated patients was sampled at baseline, 2 weeks and 4 weeks after SBRT to track tumor-enriched clonotypes. All patients had renal cell carcinoma with clear cell pathology. The QIAamp DNA Blood Mini Kit (Qiagen) was used to prepare genomic DNA for TCR sequencing. The analyses included only samples that passed all quality control checks.

The source is a woman between 45 and 60 years old with renal cell carcinoma. The chain is encoded by TRBV2 joined to TRBJ1-5; no D segment can be confidently identified. The specimen comprised blood, sampled from a patient whose treatment included radiotherapy and nephrectomy. The CDR3 loop reads CASSEGRFGVGNQPQHF. The nucleotide sequence reads TGTGCCAGCAGTGAAGGAAGGTTTGGAGTCGGCAATCAGCCCCAGCATTTT. Where the CDR3 stops, the reference TRBV2 and TRBJ1-5 genes take over; the full variable domain is EPEVTQTPSHQVTQMGQEVILRCVPISNHLYFYWYRQILGQKVEFLVSFYNNEISEKSEIFDDQFSVERPDGSNFTLKIRSTKLEDSAMYFCASSEGRFGVGNQPQHFGDGTRLSIL.